This passage covers 9 T cell receptor beta chains from one sample sequenced in a study of beta chain features in type 1 diabetes. Isolated RNA was reverse transcribed in full, so expressed TCRB transcripts were sequenced. TCRdb's table, derived via immunoSEQ multiplex PCR, lists solely in-frame clones and lacks some. The top ten clones hold around 0.065% of a sample with 450,000 to 600,000 clones, roughly 31% of them seen once. Sequenced: naive CD4+ T cells from blood. These receptors came from a man in his late teens or twenties in good health.

The chain carries TRBV2 and TRBJ1-4, with no clear D. The CDR3 has 13 residues. V gave up 4 bases and J gave up 8 bases, with 11 bases separating them. The germline CDR1 and CDR2 sequences are SNHLY and FYNNEI. CDR3 loop: CASSGIRGEKLFF. Written as DNA, the CDR3 is TGTGCCAGCAGTGGTATTAGAGGGGAAAAACTGTTTTTT. Full variable domain (outside the CDR3, taken from reference TRBV2 and TRBJ1-4): EPEVTQTPSHQVTQMGQEVILRCVPISNHLYFYWYRQILGQKVEFLVSFYNNEISEKSEIFDDQFSVERPDGSNFTLKIRSTKLEDSAMYFCASSGIRGEKLFFGSGTQLSVL.

V usage is TRBV7-6 and J usage is TRBJ2-7, with TRBD1 matching over 7 bases. The CDR3 has 15 residues. The J segment lost 1 base and the V segment lost 0 bases, leaving 3 bases of the junction unmatched. Germline CDR1 SGHVS, CDR2 FNYEAQ. This CDR3 reads CASSLAPDRSYEQYF. The CDR3 DNA is TGTGCCAGCAGCTTAGCTCCGGACAGGTCCTACGAGCAGTACTTC.

This clone was counted only a few times. The rearrangement uses TRBV21-1 and TRBJ2-5. TRBV21-1 is a listed pseudogene. CDR3 length: 13 amino acids. The CDR3, as DNA: TGTGCCCAAAGGGGGGACGATTACGAGACCCAGTACTTC. This translates into CAQRGDDYETQYF.

A word on this clone: Other DNA sequences in this specimen translate into the identical CDR3. The chain is built from TRBV14 and TRBJ1-2; D remains unclear. The length of the CDR3 is 13 residues. Trimming took 1 base from V and 4 from J, leaving 7 bases between them. The germline V gene has CDR1 SGHDN and CDR2 FVKESK. CDR3 sequence reads: CASSQGVGYGYTF. The DNA of the CDR3 is TGTGCCAGCAGCCAAGGGGTTGGCTATGGCTACACCTTC.

This rearrangement joins TRBV5-1 to TRBJ2-5; no clear D. Germline-derived CDR1 and CDR2 are SGHRS and YFSETQ. This CDR3 has 15 amino acids. Trimming left V 0 bases short and J 2 bases short, with 11 bases between. CDR3 protein: CASSLVPPKQETQYF. CDR3 nucleotide sequence: TGCGCCAGCAGCTTGGTACCACCCAAGCAAGAGACCCAGTACTTC.

The V call is TRBV30, the J call TRBJ1-1; D uncertain. Germline V gives CDR1 GTSNPN, CDR2 SVGIG (reference sequence). With 1 base removed from V and 7 bases from J, the gap between germline ends came to 16 bases. This CDR3 is 14 amino acids long. The CDR3 sequence: CAWSAGQARVEAFF. DNA of the CDR3: TGTGCCTGGAGTGCCGGCCAGGCCCGCGTTGAAGCTTTCTTT.

This clone was seen only a few times. This chain links TRBV29-1 with TRBJ2-7, with 9 positions matching TRBD1. Germline V lookup: CDR1 SQVTM, CDR2 ANQGSEA. The CDR3 is 14 amino acids. Trimming took 7 bases from V and 0 from J; bases not matched to a gene: 7. The CDR3 loop reads CSAGTGPSSYEQYF. CDR3 nucleotides: TGCAGCGCCGGGACAGGGCCCAGCTCCTACGAGCAGTACTTC.

This clone turned up a few times. The CDR3 spells CASSQGTTYEQYF. The CDR3 DNA sequence: TGCGCCAGCAGCCAAGGGACCACCTACGAGCAGTACTTC. The chain couples TRBV4-1 to TRBJ2-7, with D unclear. V dropped 1 base and J dropped 2 bases, with 6 bases sitting between them. The CDR3 has 13 amino acids. The germline gives CDR1 MGHRA, CDR2 YSYEKL.

This sequence joins TRBV5-1 and TRBJ2-5; the match to TRBD1 covers 7 bases. This CDR3 region has 14 residues. V lost 4 bases to trimming and J lost 5 bases; unmatched junction nucleotides: 8. The germline gives CDR1 SGHRS, CDR2 YFSETQ. This CDR3 reads CASSVQGTEETQYF. In nucleotides, the CDR3 is TGCGCCAGCAGCGTACAGGGGACGGAGGAGACCCAGTACTTC.